This TCR beta chain stems from a study of cytomegalovirus exposure and HLA in healthy donors. The length of the CDR3 is 17 residues. The V gene's germline CDR1 is MDHEN and CDR2 SYDVKM. V was cut by 5 bases and J by 1 base, with 18 bases left in between. Details on this clone: Its specificity is unknown.

Study observations and caveats: Listed as cytomegalovirus-associated were around 160 TCR beta chains. In vitro, a few CMV-associated chains proved specific for CMV antigens. The tendency of first-cohort TCR clusters to co-occur in the 120 validation repertoires was identified by a subsequent analysis.

Generated by immunoSEQ multiplex PCR, the TCRdb table keeps only in-frame clones and is missing some. The data contain tens of thousands of clones, 80% to 95% of them singletons. The donors were members of the validation cohort comprising about 130 subjects, separate from the roughly 680-subject first cohort. The chain recombines TRBV28 with TRBJ1-5; TRBD1 might be the D (6 bases). The sample was PBMCs. The sequence came from a woman younger than 45 in good health and CMV-seronegative. The CDR3 sequence is CASSPLDSQGSNQPQHF. The CDR3 DNA is TGTGCCAGCAGTCCATTGGACAGCCAAGGGAGCAATCAGCCCCAGCATTTT.